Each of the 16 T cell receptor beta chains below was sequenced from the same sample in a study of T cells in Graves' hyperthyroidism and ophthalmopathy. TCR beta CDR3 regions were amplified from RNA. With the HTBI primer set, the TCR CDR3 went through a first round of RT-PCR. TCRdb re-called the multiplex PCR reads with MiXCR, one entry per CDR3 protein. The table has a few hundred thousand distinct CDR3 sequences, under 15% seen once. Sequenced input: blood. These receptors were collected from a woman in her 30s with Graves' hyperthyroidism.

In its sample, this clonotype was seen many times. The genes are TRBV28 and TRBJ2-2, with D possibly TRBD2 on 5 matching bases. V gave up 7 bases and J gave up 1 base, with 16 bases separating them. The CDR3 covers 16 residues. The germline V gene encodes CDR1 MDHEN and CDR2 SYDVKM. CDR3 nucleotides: TGTGCCAGCATGGGTGCAGTCAGCGGGAACACCGGGGAGCTGTTTTTT. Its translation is CASMGAVSGNTGELFF.

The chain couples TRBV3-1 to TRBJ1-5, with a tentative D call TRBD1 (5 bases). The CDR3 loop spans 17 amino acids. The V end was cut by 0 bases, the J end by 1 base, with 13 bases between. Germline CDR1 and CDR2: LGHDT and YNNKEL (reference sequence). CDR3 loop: CASSQEGPYESNQPQHF. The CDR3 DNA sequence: TGTGCCAGCAGCCAAGAGGGGCCCTATGAGAGCAATCAGCCCCAGCATTTT.

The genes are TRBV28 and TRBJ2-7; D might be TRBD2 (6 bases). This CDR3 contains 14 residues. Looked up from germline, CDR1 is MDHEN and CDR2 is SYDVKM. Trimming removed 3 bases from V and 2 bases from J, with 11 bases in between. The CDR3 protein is CASSLGLQTYEQYF. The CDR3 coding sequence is TGTGCCAGCAGTTTGGGACTCCAAACCTACGAGCAGTACTTC.

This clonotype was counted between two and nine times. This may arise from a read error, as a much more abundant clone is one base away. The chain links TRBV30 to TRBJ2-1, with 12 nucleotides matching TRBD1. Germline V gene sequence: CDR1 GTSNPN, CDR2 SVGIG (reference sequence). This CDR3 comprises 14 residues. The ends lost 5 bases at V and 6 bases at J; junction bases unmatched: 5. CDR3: CAWGGQGAINEQFF. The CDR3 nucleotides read TGTGCCTGGGGGGGACAGGGGGCGATCAATGAGCAGTTCTTC.

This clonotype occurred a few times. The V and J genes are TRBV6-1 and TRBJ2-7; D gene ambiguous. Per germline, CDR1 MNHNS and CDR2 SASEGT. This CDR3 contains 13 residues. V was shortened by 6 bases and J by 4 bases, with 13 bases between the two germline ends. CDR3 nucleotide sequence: TGTGCCAGCAGGAGTTCGGTTTCTTACGAGCAGTACTTC. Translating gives CASRSSVSYEQYF.

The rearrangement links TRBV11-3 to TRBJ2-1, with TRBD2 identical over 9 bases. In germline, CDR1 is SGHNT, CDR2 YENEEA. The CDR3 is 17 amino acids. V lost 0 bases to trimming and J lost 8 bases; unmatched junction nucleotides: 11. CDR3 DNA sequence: TGTGCCAGCAGCTTAGAATCTAGCGGGACTCCCGGGGATGAGCAGTTCTTC. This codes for CASSLESSGTPGDEQFF.

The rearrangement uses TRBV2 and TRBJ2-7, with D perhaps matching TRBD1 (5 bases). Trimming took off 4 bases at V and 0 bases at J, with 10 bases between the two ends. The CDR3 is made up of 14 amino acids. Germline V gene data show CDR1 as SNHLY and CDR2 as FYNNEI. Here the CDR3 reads CASSAGRASYEQYF. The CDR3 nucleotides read TGTGCCAGCAGTGCGGGCAGGGCCTCCTACGAGCAGTACTTC.

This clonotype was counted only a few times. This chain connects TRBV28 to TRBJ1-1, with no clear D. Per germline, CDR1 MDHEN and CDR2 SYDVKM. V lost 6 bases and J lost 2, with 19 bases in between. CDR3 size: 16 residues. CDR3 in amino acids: CASSTPPGGGNTEAFF. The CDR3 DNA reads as TGTGCCAGCAGCACCCCCCCTGGCGGAGGAAACACTGAAGCTTTCTTT.

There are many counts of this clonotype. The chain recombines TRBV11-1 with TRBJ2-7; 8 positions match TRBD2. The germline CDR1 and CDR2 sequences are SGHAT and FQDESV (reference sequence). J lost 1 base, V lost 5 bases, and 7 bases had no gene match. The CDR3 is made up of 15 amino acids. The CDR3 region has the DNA TGTGCCAGCAGCCCCCAGGCTAGCGGGTCCTACGAGCAGTACTTC. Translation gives CASSPQASGSYEQYF.

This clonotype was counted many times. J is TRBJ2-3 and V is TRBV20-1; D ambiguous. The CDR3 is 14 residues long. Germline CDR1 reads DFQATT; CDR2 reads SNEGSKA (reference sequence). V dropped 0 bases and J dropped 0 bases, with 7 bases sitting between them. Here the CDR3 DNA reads TGCAGTGCTAGAGAGGTCGGGAGCACAGATACGCAGTATTTT. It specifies CSAREVGSTDTQYF.

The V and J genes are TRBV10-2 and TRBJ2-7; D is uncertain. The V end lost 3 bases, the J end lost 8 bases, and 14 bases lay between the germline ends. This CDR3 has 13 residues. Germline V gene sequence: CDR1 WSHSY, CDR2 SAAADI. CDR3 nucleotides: TGCGCCAGCAGTGAAATGCGGCAGGTCAAGCAGTACTTC. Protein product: CASSEMRQVKQYF.

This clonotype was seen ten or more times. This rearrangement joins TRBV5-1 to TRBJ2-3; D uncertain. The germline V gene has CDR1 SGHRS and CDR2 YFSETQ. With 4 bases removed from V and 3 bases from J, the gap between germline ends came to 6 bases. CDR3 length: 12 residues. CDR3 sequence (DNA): TGCGCCAGCAGCCAAACTACAGATACGCAGTATTTT. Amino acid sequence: CASSQTTDTQYF.

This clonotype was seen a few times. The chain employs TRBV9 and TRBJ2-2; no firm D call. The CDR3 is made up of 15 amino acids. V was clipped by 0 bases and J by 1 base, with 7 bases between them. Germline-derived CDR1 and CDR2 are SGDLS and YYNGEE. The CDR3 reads CASSVGPLNTGELFF. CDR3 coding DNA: TGTGCCAGCAGCGTAGGACCATTGAACACCGGGGAGCTGTTTTTT.

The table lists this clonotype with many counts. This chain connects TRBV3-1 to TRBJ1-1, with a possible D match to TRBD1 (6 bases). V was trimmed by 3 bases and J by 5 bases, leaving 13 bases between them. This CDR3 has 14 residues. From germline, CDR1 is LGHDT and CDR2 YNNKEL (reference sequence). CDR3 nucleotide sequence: TGTGCCAGCAGCCACTTGCAAGGGGGAACTGAAGCTTTCTTT. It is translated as CASSHLQGGTEAFF.

The CDR3 bases are TGTGCCAGCAGTAGCGGATGGGCTTACGAGCAGTACTTC. It translates to CASSSGWAYEQYF. V and J are TRBV6-1 and TRBJ2-7; D is possibly TRBD2 (5 bases). Trimming stripped 5 bases from V and 4 bases from J, with 12 bases between. The V gene's germline CDR1 is MNHNS and CDR2 SASEGT. This CDR3 has 13 amino acids.

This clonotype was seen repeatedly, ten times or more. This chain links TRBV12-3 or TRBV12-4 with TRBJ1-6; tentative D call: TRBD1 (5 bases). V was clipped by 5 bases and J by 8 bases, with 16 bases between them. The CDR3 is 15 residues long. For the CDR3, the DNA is TGTGCCAGCAGTCCCCAGGGAACTGAATATTCACCCCTCCACTTT. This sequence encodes CASSPQGTEYSPLHF.